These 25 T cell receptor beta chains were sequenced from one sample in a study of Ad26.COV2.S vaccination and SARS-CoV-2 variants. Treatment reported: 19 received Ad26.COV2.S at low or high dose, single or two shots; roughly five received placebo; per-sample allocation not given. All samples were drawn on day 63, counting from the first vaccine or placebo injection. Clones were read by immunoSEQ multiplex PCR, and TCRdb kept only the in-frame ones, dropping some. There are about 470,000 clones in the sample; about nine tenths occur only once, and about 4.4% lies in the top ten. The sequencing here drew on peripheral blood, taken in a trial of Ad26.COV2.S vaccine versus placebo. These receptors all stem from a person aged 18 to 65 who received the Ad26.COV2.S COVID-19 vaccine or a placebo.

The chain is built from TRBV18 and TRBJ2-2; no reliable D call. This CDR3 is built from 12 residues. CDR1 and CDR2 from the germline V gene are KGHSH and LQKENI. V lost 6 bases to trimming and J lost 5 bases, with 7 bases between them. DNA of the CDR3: TGTGCCAGCTCTCCTCAGACCGGGGAGCTGTTTTTT. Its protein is CASSPQTGELFF. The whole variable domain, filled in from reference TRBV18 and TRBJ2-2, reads NAGVMQNPRHLVRRRGQEARLRCSPMKGHSHVYWYRQLPEEGLKFMVYLQKENIIDESGMPKERFSAEFPKEGPSILRIQQVVRGDSAAYFCASSPQTGELFFGEGSRLTVL.

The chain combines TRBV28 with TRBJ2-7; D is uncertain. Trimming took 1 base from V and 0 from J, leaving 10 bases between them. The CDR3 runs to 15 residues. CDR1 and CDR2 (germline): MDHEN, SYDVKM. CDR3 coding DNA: TGTGCCAGCAGTTTATCTGGGGATGGCTCCTACGAGCAGTACTTC. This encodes CASSLSGDGSYEQYF.

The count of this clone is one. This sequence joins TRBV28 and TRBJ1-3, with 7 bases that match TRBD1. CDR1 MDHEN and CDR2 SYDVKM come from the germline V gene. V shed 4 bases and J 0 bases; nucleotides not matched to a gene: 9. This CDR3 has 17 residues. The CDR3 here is CASSYRGGPSSGNTIYF. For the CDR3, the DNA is TGTGCCAGCAGTTACAGGGGAGGGCCCAGCTCTGGAAACACCATATATTTT.

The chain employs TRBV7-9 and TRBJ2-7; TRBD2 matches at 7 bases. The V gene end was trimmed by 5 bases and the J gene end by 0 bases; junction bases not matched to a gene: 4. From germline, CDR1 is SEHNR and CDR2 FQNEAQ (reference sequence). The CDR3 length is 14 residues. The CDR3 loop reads CASSLLAGSYEQYF. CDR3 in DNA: TGTGCCAGCAGCCTCTTAGCGGGCTCCTACGAGCAGTACTTC.

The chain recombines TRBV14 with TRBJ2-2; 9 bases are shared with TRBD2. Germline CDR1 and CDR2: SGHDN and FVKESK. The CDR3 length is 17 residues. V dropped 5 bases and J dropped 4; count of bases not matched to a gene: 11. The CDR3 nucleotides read TGTGCCAGCAGCGACCTCCCTAGACTAGCGGTCACCGGGGAGCTGTTTTTT. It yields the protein CASSDLPRLAVTGELFF.

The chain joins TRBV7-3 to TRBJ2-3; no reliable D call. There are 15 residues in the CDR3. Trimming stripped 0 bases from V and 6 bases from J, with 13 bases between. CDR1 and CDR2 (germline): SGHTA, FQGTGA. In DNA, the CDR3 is TGTGCCAGCAGCTTAACCCCAGGCCCCGGGGATACGCAGTATTTT. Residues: CASSLTPGPGDTQYF.

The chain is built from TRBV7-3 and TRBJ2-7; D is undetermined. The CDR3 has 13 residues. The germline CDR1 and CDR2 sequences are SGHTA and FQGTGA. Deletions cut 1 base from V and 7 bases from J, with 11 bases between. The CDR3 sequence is CASSLIVYVEQYF. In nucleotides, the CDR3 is TGTGCCAGCAGCTTAATCGTCTACGTAGAGCAGTACTTC.

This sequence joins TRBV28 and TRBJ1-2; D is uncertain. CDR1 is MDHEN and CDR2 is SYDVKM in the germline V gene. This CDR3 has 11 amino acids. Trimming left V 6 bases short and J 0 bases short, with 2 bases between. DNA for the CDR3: TGTGCCAGCAGGTCTAACTATGGCTACACCTTC. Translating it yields CASRSNYGYTF.

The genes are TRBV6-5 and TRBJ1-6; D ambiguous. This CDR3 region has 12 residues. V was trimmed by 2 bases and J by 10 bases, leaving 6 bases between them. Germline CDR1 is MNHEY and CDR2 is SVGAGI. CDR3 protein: CASSYGPSPLHF. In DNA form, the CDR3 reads TGTGCCAGCAGTTACGGTCCCTCACCCCTCCACTTT.

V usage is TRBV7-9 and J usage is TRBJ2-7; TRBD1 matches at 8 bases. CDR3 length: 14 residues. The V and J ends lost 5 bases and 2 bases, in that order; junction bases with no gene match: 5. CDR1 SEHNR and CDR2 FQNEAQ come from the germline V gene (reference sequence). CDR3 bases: TGTGCCAGCAGCCCTGACAGGGGACCCTACGAGCAGTACTTC. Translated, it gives CASSPDRGPYEQYF.

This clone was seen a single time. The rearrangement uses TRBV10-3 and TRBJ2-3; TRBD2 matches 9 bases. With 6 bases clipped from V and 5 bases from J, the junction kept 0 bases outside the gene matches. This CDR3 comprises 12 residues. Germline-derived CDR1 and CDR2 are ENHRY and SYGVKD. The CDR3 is CAIRAGGDTQYF. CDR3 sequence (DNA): TGTGCCATCAGAGCGGGAGGAGATACGCAGTATTTT.

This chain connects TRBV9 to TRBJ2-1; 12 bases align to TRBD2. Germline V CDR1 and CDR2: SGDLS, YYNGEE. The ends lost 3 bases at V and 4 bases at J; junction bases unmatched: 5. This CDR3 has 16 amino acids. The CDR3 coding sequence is TGTGCCAGCAGCGCCCAGCTAGCGGGAGGGTACAATGAGCAGTTCTTC. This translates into CASSAQLAGGYNEQFF. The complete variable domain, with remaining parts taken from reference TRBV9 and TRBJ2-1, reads DSGVTQTPKHLITATGQRVTLRCSPRSGDLSVYWYQQSLDQGLQFLIQYYNGEERAKGNILERFSAQQFPDLHSELNLSSLELGDSALYFCASSAQLAGGYNEQFFGPGTRLTVL.

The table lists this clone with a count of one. CDR3 region: CASSILAGQRFEQYF. The CDR3 DNA sequence: TGTGCCAGTAGTATTCTTGCGGGACAGCGGTTCGAGCAGTACTTC. This chain connects TRBV19 to TRBJ2-7; D may be TRBD1 (7 bases). The CDR3 has 15 residues. The V gene lost 3 bases and the J gene lost 6 bases, with 18 bases spanning the gap. From germline, CDR1 is LNHDA and CDR2 SQIVND (reference sequence). Filled out from reference TRBV19 and TRBJ2-7, the complete variable domain reads DGGITQSPKYLFRKEGQNVTLSCEQNLNHDAMYWYRQDPGQGLRLIYYSQIVNDFQKGDIAEGYSVSREKKESFPLTVTSAQKNPTAFYLCASSILAGQRFEQYFGPGTRLTVT.

The CDR3 DNA reads as TGCGCCAGCAGCTTGACGGGACAGGGGGCGAACACTGAAGCTTTCTTT. Its protein is CASSLTGQGANTEAFF. The chain has TRBV5-1 and TRBJ1-1; 12 nucleotides line up with TRBD1. Per germline, CDR1 SGHRS and CDR2 YFSETQ. The length of the CDR3 is 16 residues. Trimming at V came to 1 base and at J to 1 base, leaving 2 bases not matched to a gene.

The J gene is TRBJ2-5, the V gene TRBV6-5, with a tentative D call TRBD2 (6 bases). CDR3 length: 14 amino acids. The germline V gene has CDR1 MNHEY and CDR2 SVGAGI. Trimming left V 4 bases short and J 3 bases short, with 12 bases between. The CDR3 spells CASSSRDLEETQYF. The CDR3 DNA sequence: TGTGCCAGCAGTTCCCGGGACTTAGAAGAGACCCAGTACTTC.

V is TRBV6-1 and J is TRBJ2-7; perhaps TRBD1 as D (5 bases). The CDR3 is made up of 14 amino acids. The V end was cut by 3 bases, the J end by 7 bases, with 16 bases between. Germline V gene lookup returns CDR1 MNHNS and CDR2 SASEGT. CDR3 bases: TGTGCCAGCAGTGATGCGGTGAGGTCAGGGGAGCAGTACTTC. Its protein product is CASSDAVRSGEQYF.

The CDR3 DNA follows: TGTGCCAGCAGCTTAGGGCGGCTACGCTCCTACGAGCAGTACTTC. It encodes CASSLGRLRSYEQYF. The chain employs TRBV11-2 and TRBJ2-7, with unresolved D. This CDR3 has 15 residues. V shed 1 base and J shed 0 bases, with 10 bases lying between them. Germline values: CDR1 SGHAT, CDR2 FQNNGV.

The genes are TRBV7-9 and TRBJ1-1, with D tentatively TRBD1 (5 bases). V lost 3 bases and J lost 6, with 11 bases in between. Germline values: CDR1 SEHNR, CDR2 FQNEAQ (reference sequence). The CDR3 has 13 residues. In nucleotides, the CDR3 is TGTGCCAGCAGCTTTGGAGGGGAGGCTGAAGCTTTCTTT. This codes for CASSFGGEAEAFF. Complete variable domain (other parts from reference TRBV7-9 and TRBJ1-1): DTGVSQNPRHKITKRGQNVTFRCDPISEHNRLYWYRQTLGQGPEFLTYFQNEAQLEKSRLLSDRFSAERPKGSFSTLEIQRTEQGDSAMYLCASSFGGEAEAFFGQGTRLTVV.

For the CDR3, the DNA is TGTGCCAGCAGCTTACTCAGGGGAGGAACCGGGGAGCTGTTTTTT. Translated: CASSLLRGGTGELFF. The chain combines TRBV11-3 with TRBJ2-2; D may match TRBD1 or TRBD2 (6 bases each). V gave up 2 bases and J gave up 5 bases, with 12 bases separating them. The germline CDR1 and CDR2 sequences are SGHNT and YENEEA. The length of the CDR3 is 15 residues.

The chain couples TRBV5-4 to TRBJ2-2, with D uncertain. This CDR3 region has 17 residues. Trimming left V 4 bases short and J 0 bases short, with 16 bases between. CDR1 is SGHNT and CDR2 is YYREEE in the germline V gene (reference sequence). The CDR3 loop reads CASSREFSVTNTGELFF. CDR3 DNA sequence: TGTGCCAGCAGCCGCGAATTTAGTGTAACGAACACCGGGGAGCTGTTTTTT.

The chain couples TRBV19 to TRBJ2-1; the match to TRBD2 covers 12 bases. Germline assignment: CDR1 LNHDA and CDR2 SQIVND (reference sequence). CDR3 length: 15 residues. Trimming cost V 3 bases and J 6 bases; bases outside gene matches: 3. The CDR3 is CASSMRTSGINEQFF. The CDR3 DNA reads TGTGCCAGTAGTATGAGGACTAGCGGGATCAATGAGCAGTTCTTC.

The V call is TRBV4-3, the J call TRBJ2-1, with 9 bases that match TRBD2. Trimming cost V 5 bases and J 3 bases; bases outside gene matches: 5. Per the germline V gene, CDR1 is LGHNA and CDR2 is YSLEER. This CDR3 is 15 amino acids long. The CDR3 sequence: CASSNSGSGYNEQFF. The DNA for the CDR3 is TGCGCCAGCAGCAATAGCGGGAGCGGCTACAATGAGCAGTTCTTC.

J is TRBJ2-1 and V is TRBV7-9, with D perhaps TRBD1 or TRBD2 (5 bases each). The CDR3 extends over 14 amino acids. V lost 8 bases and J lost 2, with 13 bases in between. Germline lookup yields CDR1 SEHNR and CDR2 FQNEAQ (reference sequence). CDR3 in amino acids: CASLAGTPYNEQFF. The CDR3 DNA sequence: TGTGCCAGCCTTGCCGGGACCCCCTACAATGAGCAGTTCTTC.

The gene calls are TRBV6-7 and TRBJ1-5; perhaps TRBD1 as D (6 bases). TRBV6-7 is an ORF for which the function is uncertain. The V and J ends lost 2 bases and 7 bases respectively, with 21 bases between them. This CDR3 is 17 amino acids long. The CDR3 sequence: CASSYPGGGGAWQPQHF. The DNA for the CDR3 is TGTGCCAGCAGTTACCCAGGAGGGGGGGGCGCATGGCAGCCCCAGCATTTT.

The DNA for the CDR3 is TGTGCCAGCAGCCAGAGACCGGGACAGGGGACAGATACGCAGTATTTT. It codes for CASSQRPGQGTDTQYF. This rearrangement joins TRBV14 to TRBJ2-3; 10 bases line up with TRBD1. Germline V gene lookup returns CDR1 SGHDN and CDR2 FVKESK. The CDR3 loop spans 16 amino acids. V lost 3 bases to trimming and J lost 3 bases; unmatched junction nucleotides: 6.